This TCR beta chain was obtained from a study of breast tumors, draining lymph nodes, adjacent tissues. Breast cancer patients provided tissue from their axillary draining lymph nodes. TCRdb itself ran the multiplex PCR reads through MiXCR, one entry per CDR3 protein. The top ten hold more than 0.85% of the sample, which has approximately 300,000 distinct CDR3 sequences, roughly 30% seen once. This clonotype has a count of ten or more. This CDR3 is built from 17 residues. V lost 0 bases, J lost 0 bases, and 12 bases lay in between. CDR1 and CDR2 from the germline V gene are MNHNY and SVGAGI (reference sequence).

The sequenced material came from axillary lymph node tissue. The TCR originated in a female donor with breast cancer. Some clones in this sample may be carry-over from other donors' samples. The rearrangement uses TRBV6-6 and TRBJ1-5, with TRBD1 as a possible D gene (6 bases). CDR3 amino acids: CASSYSGHHYSNQPQHF. For the CDR3, the DNA is TGTGCCAGCAGTTACTCGGGACACCACTATAGCAATCAGCCCCAGCATTTT.